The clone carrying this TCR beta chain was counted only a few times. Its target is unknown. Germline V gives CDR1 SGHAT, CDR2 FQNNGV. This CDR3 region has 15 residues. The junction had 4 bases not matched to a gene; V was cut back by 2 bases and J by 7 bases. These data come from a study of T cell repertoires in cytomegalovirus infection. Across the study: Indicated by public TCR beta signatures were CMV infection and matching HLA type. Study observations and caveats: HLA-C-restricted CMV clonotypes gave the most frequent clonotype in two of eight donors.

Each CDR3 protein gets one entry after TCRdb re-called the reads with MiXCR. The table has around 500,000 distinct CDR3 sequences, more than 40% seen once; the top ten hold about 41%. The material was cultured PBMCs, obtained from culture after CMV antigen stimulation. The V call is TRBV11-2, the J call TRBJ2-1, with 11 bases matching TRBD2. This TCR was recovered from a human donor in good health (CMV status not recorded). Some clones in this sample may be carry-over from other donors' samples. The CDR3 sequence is CASSLTSGGLNEQFF. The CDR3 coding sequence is TGTGCCAGCAGCTTAACTAGCGGGGGTTTGAATGAGCAGTTCTTC. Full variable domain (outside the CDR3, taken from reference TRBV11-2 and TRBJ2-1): EAGVAQSPRYKIIEKRQSVAFWCNPISGHATLYWYQQILGQGPKLLIQFQNNGVVDDSQLPKDRFSAERLKGVDSTLKIQPAKLEDSAVYLCASSLTSGGLNEQFFGPGTRLTVL.